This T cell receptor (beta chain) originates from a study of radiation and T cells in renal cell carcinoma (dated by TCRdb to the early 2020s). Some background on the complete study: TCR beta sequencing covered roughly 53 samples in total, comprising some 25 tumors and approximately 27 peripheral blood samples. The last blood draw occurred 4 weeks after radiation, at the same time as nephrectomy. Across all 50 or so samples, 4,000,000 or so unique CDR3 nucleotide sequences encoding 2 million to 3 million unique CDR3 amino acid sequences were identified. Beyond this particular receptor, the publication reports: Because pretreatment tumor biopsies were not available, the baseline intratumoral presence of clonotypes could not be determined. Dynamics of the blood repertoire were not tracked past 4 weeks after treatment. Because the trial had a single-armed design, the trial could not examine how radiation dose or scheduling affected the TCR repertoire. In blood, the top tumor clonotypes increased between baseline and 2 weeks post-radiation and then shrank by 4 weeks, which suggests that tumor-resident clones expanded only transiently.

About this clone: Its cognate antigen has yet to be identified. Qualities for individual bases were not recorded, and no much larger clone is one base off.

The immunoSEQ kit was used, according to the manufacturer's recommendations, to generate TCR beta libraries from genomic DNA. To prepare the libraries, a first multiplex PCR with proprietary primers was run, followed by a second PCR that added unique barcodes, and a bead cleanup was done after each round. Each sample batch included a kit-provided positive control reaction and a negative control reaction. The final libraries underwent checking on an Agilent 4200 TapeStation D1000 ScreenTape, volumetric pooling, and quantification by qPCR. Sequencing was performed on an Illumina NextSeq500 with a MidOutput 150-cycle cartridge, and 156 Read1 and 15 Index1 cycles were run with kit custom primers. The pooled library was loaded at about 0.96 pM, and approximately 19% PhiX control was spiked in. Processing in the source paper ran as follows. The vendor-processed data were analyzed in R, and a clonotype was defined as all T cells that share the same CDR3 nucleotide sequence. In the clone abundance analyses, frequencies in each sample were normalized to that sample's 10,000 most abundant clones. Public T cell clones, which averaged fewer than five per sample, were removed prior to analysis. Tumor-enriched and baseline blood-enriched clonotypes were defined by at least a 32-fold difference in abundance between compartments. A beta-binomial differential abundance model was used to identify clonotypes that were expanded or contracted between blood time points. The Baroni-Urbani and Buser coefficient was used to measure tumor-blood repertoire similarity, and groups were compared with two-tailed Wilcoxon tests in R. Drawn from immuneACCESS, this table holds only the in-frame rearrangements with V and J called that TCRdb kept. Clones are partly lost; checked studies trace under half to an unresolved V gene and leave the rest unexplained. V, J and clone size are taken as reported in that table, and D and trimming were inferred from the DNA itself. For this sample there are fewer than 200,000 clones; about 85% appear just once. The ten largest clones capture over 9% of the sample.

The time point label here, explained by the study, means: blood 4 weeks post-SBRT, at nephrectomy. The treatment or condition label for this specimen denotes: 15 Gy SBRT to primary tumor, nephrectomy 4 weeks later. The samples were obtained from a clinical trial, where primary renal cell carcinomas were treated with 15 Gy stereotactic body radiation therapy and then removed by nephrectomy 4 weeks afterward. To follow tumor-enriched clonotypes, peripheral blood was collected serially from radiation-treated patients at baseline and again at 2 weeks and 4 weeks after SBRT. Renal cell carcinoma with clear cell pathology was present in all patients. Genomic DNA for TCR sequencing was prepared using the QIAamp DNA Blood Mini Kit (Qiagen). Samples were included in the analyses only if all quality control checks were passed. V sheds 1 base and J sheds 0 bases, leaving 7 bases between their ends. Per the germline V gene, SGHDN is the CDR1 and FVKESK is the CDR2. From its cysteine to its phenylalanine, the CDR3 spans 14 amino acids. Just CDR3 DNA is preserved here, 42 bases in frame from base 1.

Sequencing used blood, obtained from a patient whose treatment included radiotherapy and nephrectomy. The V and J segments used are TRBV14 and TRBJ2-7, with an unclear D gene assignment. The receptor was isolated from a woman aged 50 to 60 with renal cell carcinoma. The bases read TGTGCCAGCAGCCAAGTCGACACCTCCTACGAGCAGTACTTC. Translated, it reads CASSQVDTSYEQYF.